This TCR beta chain stems from a study of blood T cell repertoires in COVID-19. The table came from immunoSEQ multiplex PCR; TCRdb's copy has only in-frame clones and leaves some out. The sample consists of approximately 170,000 clones, approximately 85% of them appearing once. This clone was counted a few times. CDR1 MNHEY and CDR2 SVGAGI come from the germline V gene. The CDR3 length is 15 residues. Trimming cost V 5 bases and J 1 base, with 14 bases left between them. The sequence was collected from a man aged 55 to 70 with active or convalescent COVID-19. This chain connects TRBV6-5 to TRBJ1-2; D gene unclear. Sequencing was done on a sample of peripheral blood. The chain's CDR3 is CASSPRWTLNYGYTF. In DNA, the CDR3 is TGTGCCAGCAGTCCGAGGTGGACTCTTAACTATGGCTACACCTTC.